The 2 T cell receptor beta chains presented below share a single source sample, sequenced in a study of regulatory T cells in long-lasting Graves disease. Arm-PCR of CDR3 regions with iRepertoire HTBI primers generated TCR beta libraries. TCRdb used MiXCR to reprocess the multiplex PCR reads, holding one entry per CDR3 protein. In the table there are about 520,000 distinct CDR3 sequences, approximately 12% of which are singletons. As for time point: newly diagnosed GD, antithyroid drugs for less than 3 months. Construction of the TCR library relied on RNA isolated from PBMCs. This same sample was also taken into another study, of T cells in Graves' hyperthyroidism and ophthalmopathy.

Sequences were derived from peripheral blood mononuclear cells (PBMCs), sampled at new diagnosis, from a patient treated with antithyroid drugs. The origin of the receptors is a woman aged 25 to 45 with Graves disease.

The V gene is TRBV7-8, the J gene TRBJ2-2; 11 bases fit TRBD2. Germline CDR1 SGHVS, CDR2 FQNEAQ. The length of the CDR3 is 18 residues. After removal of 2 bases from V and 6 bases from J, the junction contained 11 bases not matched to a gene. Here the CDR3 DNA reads TGTGCCAGCAGCTTAAGGGATAGCGGGAGGGTTTCGGCCGGGGAGCTGTTTTTT. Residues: CASSLRDSGRVSAGELFF.

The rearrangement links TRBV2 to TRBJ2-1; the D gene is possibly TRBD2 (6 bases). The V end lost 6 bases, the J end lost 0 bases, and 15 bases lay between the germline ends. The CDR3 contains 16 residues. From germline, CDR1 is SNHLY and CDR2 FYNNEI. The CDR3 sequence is CASSAGLYDSYNEQFF. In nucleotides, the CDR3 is TGTGCCAGCAGCGCCGGACTATACGACTCCTACAATGAGCAGTTCTTC.